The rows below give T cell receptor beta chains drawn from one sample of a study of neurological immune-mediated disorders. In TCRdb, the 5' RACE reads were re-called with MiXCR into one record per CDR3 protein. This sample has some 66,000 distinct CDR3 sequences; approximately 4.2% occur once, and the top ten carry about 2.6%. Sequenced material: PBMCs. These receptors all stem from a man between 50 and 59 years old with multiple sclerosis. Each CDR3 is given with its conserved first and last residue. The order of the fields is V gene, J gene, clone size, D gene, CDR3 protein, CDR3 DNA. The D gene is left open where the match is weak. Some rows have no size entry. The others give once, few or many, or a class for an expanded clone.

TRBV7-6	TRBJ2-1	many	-	CASSLTTSPSYNEQFF	TGTGCCAGCAGCTTGACTACTTCGCCCTCCTACAATGAGCAGTTCTTC
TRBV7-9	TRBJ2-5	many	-	CASSLKETQYF	TGTGCCAGCAGCCTGAAAGAGACCCAGTACTTC
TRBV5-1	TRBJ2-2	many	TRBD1	CASSMDRGNTGELFF	TGCGCCAGCAGCATGGACAGGGGAAACACCGGGGAGCTGTTTTTT
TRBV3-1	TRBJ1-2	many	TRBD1	CASSRDSLDGYTF	TGTGCCAGCAGCCGGGACAGTCTCGATGGCTACACCTTC
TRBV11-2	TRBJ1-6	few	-	CASSHWPAPLHF	TGTGCCAGCAGCCATTGGCCGGCACCCCTCCACTTT
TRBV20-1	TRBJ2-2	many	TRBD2	CSARVPAGHGELFF	TGCAGTGCTAGAGTCCCAGCGGGGCACGGGGAGCTGTTTTTT
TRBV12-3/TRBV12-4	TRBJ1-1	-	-	CASSWGGPNTEAFF	TGTGCCAGCAGCTGGGGGGGGCCAAACACTGAAGCTTTCTTT
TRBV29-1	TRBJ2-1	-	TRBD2	CSVEGGGGLGEQFF	TGCAGCGTTGAAGGTGGCGGGGGGTTAGGTGAGCAGTTCTTC
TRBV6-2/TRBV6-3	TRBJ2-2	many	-	CASSYSIQARAGGELFF	TGTGCCAGCAGTTACTCGATTCAGGCCCGGGCAGGCGGGGAGCTGTTTTTT
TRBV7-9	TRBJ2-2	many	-	CASSPRENTGELFF	TGTGCCAGCAGCCCACGGGAGAACACCGGGGAGCTGTTTTTT
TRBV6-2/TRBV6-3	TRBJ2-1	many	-	CASSYRGATVFF	TGTGCCAGCAGTTACAGGGGGGCGACGGTTTTCTTC
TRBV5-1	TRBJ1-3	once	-	CASSPGRVNNLAGNTIYF	TGCGCCAGCAGCCCCGGGAGGGTTAATAACCTGGCTGGAAACACCATATATTTT
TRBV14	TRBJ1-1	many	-	CASSQDPGSREAFF	TGTGCCAGCAGCCAAGATCCAGGATCTAGGGAAGCTTTCTTT
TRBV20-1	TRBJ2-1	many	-	CSATRQYNEQFF	TGCAGTGCCACCCGACAGTACAATGAGCAGTTCTTC
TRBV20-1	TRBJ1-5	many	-	CSARIPDNQPQHF	TGCAGTGCTAGGATCCCAGACAATCAGCCCCAGCATTTT
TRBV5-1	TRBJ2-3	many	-	CASSLPGSTDTQYF	TGCGCCAGCAGCTTGCCGGGTAGCACAGATACGCAGTATTTT
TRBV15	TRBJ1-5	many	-	CATSRDHDLHQPQHF	TGTGCCACCAGCAGAGACCACGACCTCCATCAGCCCCAGCATTTT
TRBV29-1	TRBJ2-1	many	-	CSVRAAVYNEQFF	TGCAGCGTAAGGGCAGCAGTCTACAATGAGCAGTTCTTC
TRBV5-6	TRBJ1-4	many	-	CASSLVAGNSPLGGKLFF	TGTGCCAGCAGCTTGGTTGCAGGTAACTCTCCGCTTGGTGGAAAACTGTTTTTT
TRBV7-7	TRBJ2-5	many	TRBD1	CASSSTGDQETQYF	TGTGCCAGCAGCTCGACAGGGGATCAAGAGACCCAGTACTTC
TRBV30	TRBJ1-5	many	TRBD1	CAWARQGVQPQHF	TGTGCCTGGGCGAGACAGGGTGTTCAGCCCCAGCATTTT
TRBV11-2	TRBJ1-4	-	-	CASSLGAYATNEKLFF	TGTGCCAGCAGCTTAGGGGCGTATGCAACTAATGAAAAACTGTTTTTT
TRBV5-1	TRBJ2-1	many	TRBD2	CASSLLAGDYNEQFF	TGCGCCAGCAGCTTACTAGCGGGGGACTACAATGAGCAGTTCTTC
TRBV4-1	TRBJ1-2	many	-	CASSQEGPGGYGLLGYTF	TGCGCCAGCAGCCAAGAGGGACCTGGGGGTTACGGGTTGTTAGGCTACACCTTC
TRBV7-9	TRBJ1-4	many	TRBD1	CASRQGAREKLFF	TGTGCCAGCAGACAGGGGGCAAGAGAAAAACTGTTTTTT
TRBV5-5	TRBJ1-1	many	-	CASSFNRERAFF	TGTGCCAGCAGCTTTAACAGGGAGAGGGCTTTCTTT
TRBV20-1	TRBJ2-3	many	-	CSARGQGGDTQYF	TGCAGTGCTAGAGGACAGGGAGGAGATACGCAGTATTTT
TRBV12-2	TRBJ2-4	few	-	CASLTSGGQTVAKNIQYF	TGTGCAAGTCTGACTAGCGGGGGCCAAACCGTAGCCAAAAACATTCAGTACTTC
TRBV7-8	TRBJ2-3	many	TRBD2	CASSLDRGDEDTQYF	TGTGCCAGCAGCTTAGATCGGGGGGATGAGGATACGCAGTATTTT
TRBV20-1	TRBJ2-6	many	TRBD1	CSARAWGRRTGGYGANVLTF	TGCAGTGCTAGAGCTTGGGGTCGTAGGACAGGGGGGTATGGGGCCAACGTCCTGACTTTC
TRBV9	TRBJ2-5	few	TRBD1	CASGVGDRQETQYF	TGTGCCAGCGGGGTAGGGGACAGACAAGAGACCCAGTACTTC
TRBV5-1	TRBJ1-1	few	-	CASSTDRGLNTEAFF	TGCGCCAGCAGCACCGACAGAGGTTTGAACACTGAAGCTTTCTTT
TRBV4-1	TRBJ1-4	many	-	CASSPRTATNEKLFF	TGCGCCAGCAGCCCTCGGACGGCAACTAATGAAAAACTGTTTTTT
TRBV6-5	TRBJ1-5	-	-	CATRTSNQPQHF	TGTGCCACCCGGACAAGTAATCAGCCCCAGCATTTT
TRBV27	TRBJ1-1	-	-	CASSLMDSNTEAFF	TGTGCCAGCAGTTTAATGGACAGCAACACTGAAGCTTTCTTT
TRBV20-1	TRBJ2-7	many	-	CSARDPSGLAYEQYF	TGCAGTGCTAGAGATCCTTCAGGGCTGGCCTACGAGCAGTACTTC
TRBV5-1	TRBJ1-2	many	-	CASSRIGGGAIGGYTF	TGCGCCAGCAGCCGTATCGGTGGGGGGGCGATTGGTGGCTACACCTTC
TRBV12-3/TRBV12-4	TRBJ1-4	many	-	CASSLYLGARWNEKLFF	TGTGCCAGCAGTTTATATTTGGGGGCTCGCTGGAATGAAAAACTGTTTTTT
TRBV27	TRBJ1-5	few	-	CASRMWGSNQPQHF	TGTGCCAGCAGGATGTGGGGGTCCAATCAGCCCCAGCATTTT
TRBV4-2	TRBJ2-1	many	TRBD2	CASSQDYLSGGINEQFF	TGTGCCAGCAGCCAAGATTACTTAAGCGGGGGAATCAATGAGCAGTTCTTC
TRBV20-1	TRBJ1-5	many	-	CSATSRDQPQNF	TGCAGTGCTACGAGCAGGGATCAGCCCCAGAATTTT
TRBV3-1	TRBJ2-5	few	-	CASSQARADQETQYF	TGTGCCAGCAGCCAGGCGAGGGCAGATCAAGAGACCCAGTACTTC
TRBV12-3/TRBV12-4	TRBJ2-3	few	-	CASSFDDAPSTDTQYF	TGTGCCAGCAGTTTCGACGACGCCCCTAGCACAGATACGCAGTATTTT
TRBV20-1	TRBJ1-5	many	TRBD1	CSAVPGQGASYNQPQHF	TGCAGTGCTGTACCGGGACAGGGGGCGAGCTACAATCAGCCCCAGCATTTT
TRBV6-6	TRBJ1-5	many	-	CASSYRPGNQPQHF	TGTGCCAGCAGTTATAGACCGGGGAATCAGCCCCAGCATTTT
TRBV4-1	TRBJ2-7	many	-	CASSQDLDRDSYEQYF	TGCGCCAGCAGCCAAGACCTGGACCGGGACTCCTACGAGCAGTACTTC
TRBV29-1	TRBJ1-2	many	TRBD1	CSVHWTGELTYGYTF	TGCAGCGTTCACTGGACAGGGGAGCTAACGTATGGCTACACCTTC
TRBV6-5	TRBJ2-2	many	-	CASSPTTAGRPIGGELFF	TGTGCCAGCAGCCCTACGACCGCGGGTCGGCCCATCGGAGGGGAGCTGTTTTTT
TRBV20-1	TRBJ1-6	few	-	CSAPRTGNNSPLNF	TGCAGTGCTCCAAGGACGGGGAATAATTCACCCCTCAACTTT